A single T cell receptor beta chain is shown here with its context. The antigen is undetermined. Primers: 60 Vbeta forward and 13 Jbeta reverse. The assay was immunoSEQ multiplex PCR, and TCRdb's table has in-frame clones only and misses some. The sample includes 130,000 or so clones, roughly 75% of them seen just once. This sample is drawn from a study of cytomegalovirus exposure and HLA in healthy donors. The V gene lost 4 bases and the J gene lost 0 bases, with 13 bases spanning the gap. Germline V lookup: CDR1 SGHDT, CDR2 YYEEEE. The length of the CDR3 is 15 residues. When sampled, the donors appeared nominally healthy, though they likely had unrecorded immune exposures. Study-level findings and limits: Altogether, about 160 TCR beta chains were recorded as cytomegalovirus-associated. Some V segments, including TRBV6-2 and TRBV6-3, were excluded as indistinguishable. Sequencing probably produced one cluster of sequence variants that were highly shared.

Sequenced sample: PBMCs. This receptor was obtained from a man between 25 and 39 years old in good health and CMV-seronegative. J is TRBJ1-1 and V is TRBV5-6, with a possible D match to TRBD1 (5 bases). The chain's CDR3 is CASSLPTAMNTEAFF. The CDR3 coding sequence is TGTGCCAGCAGCCTTCCGACAGCAATGAACACTGAAGCTTTCTTT.